This T cell receptor beta chain was observed in a study of human thymus T cells (dated by TCRdb to 2018 to 2020). General notes on the study: TCR alpha and beta repertoires from roughly 8 infant thymus samples and four related peripheral blood samples were characterized in the study. Donor ages ranging from roughly 7 to 250 days were recorded, and 5 or 6 male and a couple of female infants were included in the cohort.

The immunoSEQ multiplex PCR assay was used to amplify the TCRB and TCRAD loci from a standardized quantity of quality-controlled genomic DNA. The amplicons spanned the V(D)J region and were long enough to cover the CDR3 and allow V and J genes to be identified. The amplicons were sequenced on an Illumina platform via the commercial immunoSEQ service. In the source study's methods: Primer bias and sequencing errors were corrected using previously described methods, and TCRAD and TCRB definitions followed the IMGT database. immunoSEQ Analyzer 3.0 and VDJTools were used for repertoire analysis, which covered basic statistics, V/J segment usage, diversity estimates, rarefaction and pairwise overlap. Diversity was estimated using the Chao1, ChaoE, Efron-Thisted, Shannon and inverse Simpson indices, and was also estimated on datasets down-sampled to the size of the smallest sample. Repertoire overlap was determined by strict matching of CDR3 nucleotide sequence, V gene and J gene, and Jaccard-based multidimensional scaling clustering was applied. TCRdb mirrors the immuneACCESS table, restricted to in-frame sequences. Some clones are absent from its copies; in checked studies, under half trace to an unresolved V gene, and the reason for the others is unknown. V, J and clone size are taken as reported in that table, and D and trimming were inferred from the DNA itself. Here the sample has about 43,000 clones; 95% occur a single time. In total, the top ten clones hold approximately 0.18% of the sample.

What the study reported, not specific to this receptor: Biased V and J gene segment usage appeared to be present in both thymic and peripheral blood repertoires. On average, roughly 810,000 unique TCRB clonotypes were obtained from thymus samples, compared with roughly 89,000 from blood samples.

The CDR3 numbers 13 residues from cysteine through phenylalanine. Only the CDR3 portion is preserved as DNA: 39 bases, with reading frame beginning at the first base. CDR1 SGDLS and CDR2 YYNGEE were looked up in the germline V gene. The junction carries 10 bases between V and J, which are trimmed by 0 bases and 6 bases respectively. In Finland, the donors were immunologically healthy infants who were having open corrective cardiac surgery for congenital heart defects. During surgery, a small roughly 0.5-1 mL aliquot of peripheral blood was collected from four of the eight donors. For the blood samples, genomic DNA was extracted from all available leukocytes instead of from a set number of cells. ACK lysis buffer was used to clear erythrocytes from the blood, and the leukocytes were then kept as pellets at -70 degrees C. Genomic DNA was extracted from frozen cell pellets with a QIAsymphony instrument.

As concerns this clone: Its antigen target is currently unknown. No base quality values were provided; no much bigger clone lies one nucleotide off.

This sequence originates from a girl in the first two years of life with a congenital heart defect but otherwise immunologically healthy. Recombination linked TRBV9 to TRBJ2-7; matching of 6 bases hints at TRBD1 as the D gene. The sample was blood. The DNA sequence reads TGTGCCAGCAGCGTAGGGGGGCGAAGCGAGCAGTACTTC. This translates into CASSVGGRSEQYF.